This T cell receptor beta chain is drawn from a study of OX40 agonist ivuxolimab in advanced cancers. Measured with immunoSEQ multiplex PCR; TCRdb has only the in-frame clones, and not every one. This table holds about 74,000 clones, roughly 84% found once. Germline loops: CDR1 SGHDT, CDR2 YYEEEE. Trimming stripped 0 bases from V and 12 bases from J, with 14 bases between. The CDR3 length is 13 residues. The TCR originated in an adult with an advanced solid tumor such as melanoma, head and neck, liver or kidney cancer. The specimen comprised CD4+ or CD8+ T cells sorted from blood, sampled in a trial of the OX40 agonist ivuxolimab. The chain carries TRBV5-6 and TRBJ2-3, with D perhaps being TRBD1 or TRBD2 (5 bases each). CDR3 sequence (DNA): TGTGCCAGCAGCTTGGGGGGACCGAAGCAACAGTATTTT. Protein product: CASSLGGPKQQYF.